This T cell receptor (beta chain) was identified in a study of CD8+CD57+ T cells in acquired aplastic anemia. As for the study in general: The sorted CD4+ and CD8+ cells yielded an average roughly 3 ug of DNA. Healthy donors yielded some 11 million CD4+ cell reads on average.

The use of genomic DNA as template underpinned the TCR beta VDJ and CDR3 profiling. TCRdb re-derived calls from the reads in MiXCR, one entry per CDR3 protein. The sample consists of more than 40,000 distinct CDR3 sequences, around 72% of them appearing once. In regard to this clonotype: Its antigen is still unknown.

The study's findings and limits: Shared by patients and controls, almost 30 CD8+ CDR3s were abundant in patients. Significant differences in CD8+ Simpson's diversity were not observed between patients and controls.

The germline V gene encodes CDR1 SGHTA and CDR2 FQGNSA. Trimming cost V 3 bases and J 5 bases, with 11 bases left between them. The CDR3 loop spans 13 amino acids. Sequencing used sorted CD4+, CD8+, or CD8+CD57+ T cells (not recorded which) from PBMCs. This sequence joins TRBV7-2 and TRBJ2-7; the D gene could be TRBD1 or TRBD2 (6 bases each). The sequence was collected from a human donor in good health, serving as a control. The CDR3 DNA reads as TGTGCCAGCAGCTTCGGGGGCGGCGACGAGCAGTACTTC. This sequence encodes CASSFGGGDEQYF.